The rows below give T cell receptor beta chains drawn from one sample of a study of T-cell memory formation after mild COVID-19. TCRdb called the 5' RACE reads again in MiXCR, with one record for every CDR3 protein. Of around 140,000 distinct CDR3 sequences in the sample, 6% to 7% were seen once. Sequenced input: PBMCs or a T cell subset sorted from them (not recorded which). The receptors derive from an adult woman who had mild COVID-19 (a few samples of this study predate the infection). Cell type and time point are not known. Each CDR3 is given with its conserved first and last residue. A D gene is named only where the DNA matches it firmly. A row's size may be missing; if present it is once, few, many or a size class.

CSAKDRLYGYTF	TGCAGCGCCAAAGACAGGCTCTATGGCTACACCTTC	TRBV29-1	TRBJ1-2	.	.
CSARDPSRVAGGYEQYF	TGCAGTGCTAGAGATCCCTCCCGGGTAGCGGGAGGGTACGAGCAGTACTTC	TRBV20-1	TRBJ2-7	TRBD2	many
CASSQAERVEQYF	TGCGCCAGCAGCCAAGCCGAACGAGTTGAGCAGTACTTC	TRBV5-1	TRBJ2-7	.	many
CSATSRDSSHEQYF	TGCAGCGCCACCTCGCGGGATAGTTCCCACGAGCAGTACTTC	TRBV29-1	TRBJ2-7	.	many
CASSQGGLAGGQETQYF	TGCGCCAGCAGCCAAGGGGGGCTAGCGGGGGGTCAAGAGACCCAGTACTTC	TRBV4-1	TRBJ2-5	TRBD2	few
CASRPGTGDRAFF	TGTGCCAGCAGACCCGGGACAGGGGATCGGGCTTTCTTT	TRBV12-3/TRBV12-4	TRBJ1-1	TRBD1	many
CASSPVGGSTGELFF	TGTGCCAGCAGCCCAGTGGGGGGGTCCACCGGGGAGCTGTTTTTT	TRBV12-3/TRBV12-4	TRBJ2-2	TRBD2	many
CASSPGGGVYGYTF	TGTGCCAGCAGCCCCGGGGGAGGGGTCTATGGCTACACCTTC	TRBV7-2	TRBJ1-2	.	.
CASSQEGDTQYF	TGTGCCAGCAGCCAAGAGGGGGATACGCAGTATTTT	TRBV4-2	TRBJ2-3	.	many
CASSPRLAGDEQYF	TGTGCCAGCAGTCCTCGACTAGCGGGAGACGAGCAGTACTTC	TRBV12-3/TRBV12-4	TRBJ2-7	TRBD2	many
CASSSDQRLEFTEAFF	TGTGCCAGCAGCTCCGATCAGCGCTTGGAGTTCACTGAAGCTTTCTTT	TRBV5-5	TRBJ1-1	.	many
CASSLYTGQVKPQHF	TGTGCCAGCAGCTTGTACACGGGACAGGTGAAGCCCCAGCATTTT	TRBV5-6	TRBJ1-5	TRBD1	many
CASSRDRAYNEQFF	TGCGCCAGCAGCCGGGACAGGGCTTACAATGAGCAGTTCTTC	TRBV5-1	TRBJ2-1	TRBD1	many
CSAERTVNTEAFF	TGCAGCGCCGAACGGACGGTGAACACTGAAGCTTTCTTT	TRBV29-1	TRBJ1-1	.	few
CASSPSPQGIYEQYF	TGTGCCAGCAGCCCCTCGCCCCAAGGGATCTACGAGCAGTACTTC	TRBV5-5	TRBJ2-7	.	few
CATSEGRPPAFPLHF	TGTGCCACCAGTGAGGGTAGGCCCCCTGCCTTTCCCCTCCACTTT	TRBV24-1	TRBJ1-6	.	many
CASGTENSNQPQHF	TGTGCCAGCGGGACAGAAAATAGCAATCAGCCCCAGCATTTT	TRBV12-3/TRBV12-4	TRBJ1-5	TRBD1	many
CASSLPLSAQETQYF	TGCGCCAGCAGCCTTCCTTTATCGGCCCAAGAGACCCAGTACTTC	TRBV5-1	TRBJ2-5	.	many
CAWSRQNTGELFF	TGTGCCTGGAGTCGACAGAACACCGGGGAGCTGTTTTTT	TRBV30	TRBJ2-2	.	few
CASSPGQVDSYEQYF	TGTGCCAGCTCACCAGGGCAGGTTGACTCCTACGAGCAGTACTTC	TRBV18	TRBJ2-7	.	.
CASSSEGSTEAFF	TGTGCCAGCAGTTCGGAGGGAAGCACTGAAGCTTTCTTT	TRBV12-3/TRBV12-4	TRBJ1-1	.	many
CASSPKWAEEAFF	TGTGCCAGCAGCCCAAAATGGGCAGAAGAAGCTTTCTTT	TRBV7-9	TRBJ1-1	.	many
CASSLGRLPRTDTQYF	TGTGCCAGCAGCTTAGGTCGGCTTCCCCGCACAGATACGCAGTATTTT	TRBV7-8	TRBJ2-3	.	many
CSARDQTPLQETQYF	TGCAGTGCTAGAGATCAAACCCCGTTACAAGAGACCCAGTACTTC	TRBV20-1	TRBJ2-5	.	many
CASSFGVRGYTF	TGTGCCAGCAGTTTTGGCGTGAGGGGCTACACCTTC	TRBV12-3/TRBV12-4	TRBJ1-2	.	.
CASSMGQGSTDTQYF	TGTGCCAGTAGTATGGGACAGGGGAGCACAGATACGCAGTATTTT	TRBV19	TRBJ2-3	TRBD1	.
CASKAVPGANVLTF	TGTGCCAGCAAAGCGGTCCCTGGGGCCAACGTCCTGACTTTC	TRBV12-3/TRBV12-4	TRBJ2-6	.	.
CASSSQVPPTEAFF	TGTGCCAGCAGCTCACAAGTCCCCCCAACTGAAGCTTTCTTT	TRBV7-3	TRBJ1-1	.	few
CASSGTGARANEQYF	TGTGCCAGCAGCGGGACAGGGGCCAGGGCCAACGAGCAGTACTTC	TRBV7-2	TRBJ2-7	TRBD1	few
CASSQNGRETQYF	TGTGCCAGCAGCCAAAACGGCCGAGAGACCCAGTACTTC	TRBV3-1	TRBJ2-5	.	few
CASSFIPRGNTGELFF	TGCGCCAGCAGCTTTATCCCACGGGGTAACACCGGGGAGCTGTTTTTT	TRBV5-1	TRBJ2-2	.	many
CASSFRAGGPPGELFF	TGTGCCAGCAGTTTCCGAGCGGGGGGGCCCCCCGGGGAGCTGTTTTTT	TRBV12-3/TRBV12-4	TRBJ2-2	TRBD2	few
CASSNQYEGQGAINYGYTF	TGTGCCAGCTCAAACCAATACGAGGGACAGGGGGCGATTAACTATGGCTACACCTTC	TRBV18	TRBJ1-2	TRBD1	few
CASSLFGQSDTEAFF	TGTGCCAGCAGCCTATTTGGACAGTCCGACACTGAAGCTTTCTTT	TRBV12-3/TRBV12-4	TRBJ1-1	.	.
CTRFRTKDEQYF	TGCACCAGGTTTCGGACGAAAGACGAGCAGTACTTC	TRBV1	TRBJ2-7	.	few
CASSVDTGELFF	TGTGCCAGCAGCGTAGACACCGGGGAGCTGTTTTTT	TRBV9	TRBJ2-2	.	many
CSVSPGQGVGGYTF	TGCAGCGTCTCCCCGGGACAGGGGGTTGGTGGCTACACCTTC	TRBV29-1	TRBJ1-2	TRBD1	few
CATSDPRLGGLRQHF	TGTGCCACCAGTGATCCTCGGTTAGGGGGGCTGCGCCAGCATTTT	TRBV24-1	TRBJ1-5	.	.
CASSQDLTVQETQYF	TGCGCCAGCAGCCAAGATTTGACAGTACAAGAGACCCAGTACTTC	TRBV4-3	TRBJ2-5	.	.
CASSPGLGNTGELFF	TGCGCCAGCAGCCCGGGACTAGGTAACACCGGGGAGCTGTTTTTT	TRBV5-1	TRBJ2-2	TRBD2	few
CASSPGTGGLNQPQHF	TGTGCCAGCAGCCCCGGGACAGGGGGCCTCAATCAGCCCCAGCATTTT	TRBV9	TRBJ1-5	TRBD1	many
CATSSGGPTDTQYF	TGCGCCACCAGTAGCGGGGGGCCTACAGATACGCAGTATTTT	TRBV5-1	TRBJ2-3	TRBD2	.
CASSPEVGELFF	TGTGCCAGTAGTCCGGAGGTCGGGGAGCTGTTTTTT	TRBV19	TRBJ2-2	.	few
CASSPRGREGYEQYF	TGTGCCAGCTCACCCCGGGGGCGGGAGGGCTACGAGCAGTACTTC	TRBV18	TRBJ2-7	TRBD2	.
CASSAGLAGEFLEQFF	TGTGCCAGCAGCGCCGGACTAGCGGGAGAGTTCCTTGAGCAGTTCTTC	TRBV5-5	TRBJ2-1	TRBD2	few
CASSRTSGRYEQYF	TGTGCCAGCAGCCGGACTAGCGGCCGCTACGAGCAGTACTTC	TRBV7-2	TRBJ2-7	TRBD2	many
CSVTQGLLSSYNEQFF	TGCAGCGTAACCCAGGGACTACTTAGCTCCTACAATGAGCAGTTCTTC	TRBV29-1	TRBJ2-1	TRBD2	few
CASSTPQGREAFF	TGTGCCAGCAGCACGCCGCAGGGGCGCGAAGCTTTCTTT	TRBV5-6	TRBJ1-1	.	.
CASSVIGTSLEQYF	TGCGCCAGCAGCGTAATCGGGACTTCCCTCGAGCAGTACTTC	TRBV5-1	TRBJ2-7	.	many
CASRRDSINYGYTF	TGTGCCAGTAGGCGGGACAGTATCAACTATGGCTACACCTTC	TRBV19	TRBJ1-2	TRBD1	few
CASSVGAGYYEQYF	TGTGCCAGCAGCGTAGGAGCGGGGTACTACGAGCAGTACTTC	TRBV9	TRBJ2-7	TRBD2	many